A selection of T cell receptor beta chains follows, all from one sample in a study of patients and donors after allogeneic stem cell transplantation. TCRdb independently ran MiXCR on the RT-PCR reads; one entry per CDR3 protein. The repertoire has around 150,000 distinct CDR3 sequences, 30% to 45% of them found once; the top ten carry around half. The specimen was blood, either unsorted or a sorted T cell fraction (not recorded which). Receptor source: a human donor who was either an allogeneic HSCT recipient or a stem cell or donor lymphocyte infusion donor (not recorded which). It is not recorded whose cells these are; they may come from a transplant donor. CDR3s include the opening cysteine and the closing phenylalanine or tryptophan. D genes are given only for firm matches. Size is omitted from some rows. Given values are once, few, many or a class for expanded clones.

size	V	D	J	DNA	CDR3
few	TRBV5-6	NA	TRBJ1-3	TGTGCCAGCAGCCTGGGACGGATGCCTGGAAACACCATATATTTT	CASSLGRMPGNTIYF
NA	TRBV24-1	TRBD1	TRBJ2-3	TGTGCCACCAGTGTTTCGACAGGGGTTGGAGATACGCAGTATTTT	CATSVSTGVGDTQYF
few	TRBV10-3	NA	TRBJ1-5	TGTGCCATCAGTGGACACGGCCAGCCCCAGCATTTT	CAISGHGQPQHF
NA	TRBV12-5	TRBD1	TRBJ2-5	TGTGCTAGTGGTTTCGGACAGGGAGAGACCCAGTACTTC	CASGFGQGETQYF
NA	TRBV20-1	NA	TRBJ1-2	TGCAGTGCCGCAAAGGGGCCCGGCTACACCTTC	CSAAKGPGYTF
few	TRBV10-3	NA	TRBJ1-2	TGTGCCATCAGTGAGTCGGAGGGGCAAGCTAACTATGGCTACACCTTC	CAISESEGQANYGYTF
NA	TRBV6-5	NA	TRBJ2-6	TGTGCCAGCGGGAGATCCTCTGGGGCCAACGTCCTGACTTTC	CASGRSSGANVLTF
NA	TRBV5-1	TRBD1	TRBJ1-2	TGCGCCAGCAGCTCAATAAAAGACAGGGAGGATGGCTACACCTTC	CASSSIKDREDGYTF
NA	TRBV29-1	NA	TRBJ1-3	TGCAGCGTGGAGACAGGATTCTCTGGAAACACCATATATTTT	CSVETGFSGNTIYF
NA	TRBV6-2/TRBV6-3	NA	TRBJ2-3	TGTGCCAGCAGTTATGGAAATACGCAGTATTTT	CASSYGNTQYF
NA	TRBV9	TRBD1	TRBJ1-6	TGTGCCAGCACCCCTCGCGACGCGGGACAGGCGAGCTCCTATAATTCACCCCTCCACTTT	CASTPRDAGQASSYNSPLHF
few	TRBV12-3/TRBV12-4	NA	TRBJ2-2	TGTGCCAGCAGTGACCGGGGCGACGCCGGGGAGCTGTTTTTT	CASSDRGDAGELFF
many	TRBV12-3/TRBV12-4	NA	TRBJ1-1	TGTGCCAGCAGTTTAACGGGGGTGACTGAAGCTTTCTTT	CASSLTGVTEAFF
NA	TRBV15	NA	TRBJ2-3	TGTGCCACCAGCAGTGTTGCTGGGGCGGGCGGCACAGATACGCAGTATTTT	CATSSVAGAGGTDTQYF
NA	TRBV29-1	NA	TRBJ1-2	TGCAGCGTTGAGGGGTTGGTTGACTATGGCTACACCTTC	CSVEGLVDYGYTF
few	TRBV12-3/TRBV12-4	TRBD1	TRBJ1-2	TGTGCCAGCAGTTTAGGGGGACAGGAGAACTATGGCTACACCTTC	CASSLGGQENYGYTF
many	TRBV12-3/TRBV12-4	TRBD1	TRBJ2-2	TGTGCCAGCAGTCTCCGGACAGGGTCGAACACCGGGGAGCTGTTTTTT	CASSLRTGSNTGELFF
few	TRBV7-3	NA	TRBJ1-6	TGTGCCAGCAGCCTAACACGGAATTCACCCCTCCACTTT	CASSLTRNSPLHF
NA	TRBV7-9	NA	TRBJ1-1	TGTGCCAGCAGCTTTGATGAAGCTTTCTTT	CASSFDEAFF
NA	TRBV7-3	TRBD1	TRBJ1-4	TGTGCCAGCAGCTTCCGGGACAGGGGGCGCCCTAATGAAAAACTGTTTTTT	CASSFRDRGRPNEKLFF
few	TRBV29-1	TRBD2	TRBJ2-2	TGCAGCGTTGAACGGGGGGGAGGAAGGGAGCTGTTTTTT	CSVERGGGRELFF
NA	TRBV28	TRBD1	TRBJ1-6	TGTGCCAGCAGTTTCCCTCAGGGGGCCATTGGGGGTTCACCCCTCCACTTT	CASSFPQGAIGGSPLHF
few	TRBV3-1	NA	TRBJ1-1	TGTGCCAGCAACCAAAGGGGGTTCACTGAAGCTTTCTTT	CASNQRGFTEAFF
NA	TRBV3-1	NA	TRBJ1-1	TGTGCCAGCAGCCAAGTACCGCAGGGGTTCGGGCCTGAAGCTTTCTTT	CASSQVPQGFGPEAFF
NA	TRBV28	TRBD1	TRBJ1-1	TGTGCCAGCAGTTTGGTGGGACAGGGGAACACTGAAGCTTTCTTT	CASSLVGQGNTEAFF
few	TRBV3-1	NA	TRBJ1-6	TGTGCCAGCAGCCAAGGGGGGGACTCACCCCTCCACTTT	CASSQGGDSPLHF
NA	TRBV10-3	NA	TRBJ2-7	TGTGCCATCAGTGGTACTCAGGGATATAGCTCCTACGAGCAGTACTTC	CAISGTQGYSSYEQYF
NA	TRBV21-1	NA	TRBJ1-1	TGTGCCAGCAGCAAAGCGACAGGGGCGCAGAACACTGAAGCTTTCTTT	CASSKATGAQNTEAFF
NA	TRBV6-2/TRBV6-3	NA	TRBJ2-2	TGTGCCAGCAGTTACAGCGGGCTAGTCGGTACCGGGGAGCTGTTTTTT	CASSYSGLVGTGELFF
many	TRBV27	NA	TRBJ1-4	TGTGCCAGCAGTGTGGGGACTAGTGAAAAACTGTTTTTT	CASSVGTSEKLFF
many	TRBV12-3/TRBV12-4	NA	TRBJ1-1	TGTGCCAGCAGTTTACGTATGGCAGGAGGCTACACTGAAGCTTTCTTT	CASSLRMAGGYTEAFF
NA	TRBV25-1	NA	TRBJ1-6	TGTGCCAGCAGGATGGGACCGGATTCACCCCTCCACTTT	CASRMGPDSPLHF
NA	TRBV12-3/TRBV12-4	TRBD2	TRBJ2-3	TGTGCCAGCAGTTTCTGGCGGGGGTATACGCAGTATTTT	CASSFWRGYTQYF
NA	TRBV6-5	NA	TRBJ1-1	TGTGCCAGTATCAGGGCGGGGGCCGCTGAAGCTTTCTTT	CASIRAGAAEAFF
NA	TRBV12-3/TRBV12-4	TRBD1	TRBJ2-2	TGTGCCAGCAGCTTCAGGGGGCGGTACTACACCGGGGAGCTGTTTTTT	CASSFRGRYYTGELFF
NA	TRBV7-2	TRBD2	TRBJ2-1	TGTGCCAGCAGCCGCGTTGGGCTAGCGGAAAACAATGAGCAGTTCTTC	CASSRVGLAENNEQFF
few	TRBV11-1	NA	TRBJ1-6	TGTGCCAGCAGCTCCCGAAACTTTGACGGGACTAATTCACCCCTCCACTTT	CASSSRNFDGTNSPLHF
few	TRBV2	NA	TRBJ1-6	TGTGCCAGCAGTGAAGAGGACAGCTATAATTCACCCCTCCACTTT	CASSEEDSYNSPLHF
once	TRBV7-6	NA	TRBJ1-2	TGTGCCAGCAGCCCAACCACGGGGCACGGCTACACCTTC	CASSPTTGHGYTF
few	TRBV12-3/TRBV12-4	TRBD1	TRBJ1-2	TGTGCCAGCAGTAGCGTCCAGGGGGTTTATGGCTACACCTTC	CASSSVQGVYGYTF
few	TRBV28	NA	TRBJ1-3	TGTGCCAGCAGTTCCCGTATAAACACCATATATTTT	CASSSRINTIYF
few	TRBV5-1	NA	TRBJ2-3	TGCGCCAGCAGCCCCTGGACGGGATACACAGATACGCAGTATTTT	CASSPWTGYTDTQYF
NA	TRBV3-1	TRBD1	TRBJ1-1	TGTGCCAGCAGACCCGGACAGGGGGCTGCCACTGAAGCTTTCTTT	CASRPGQGAATEAFF
once	TRBV10-3	NA	TRBJ1-1	TGTGCCATCAGTGCAAAGGAGAACACTGAAGCTTTCTTT	CAISAKENTEAFF
NA	TRBV29-1	NA	TRBJ1-5	TGCAGCGTTGAATTATCCGACAATCAGCCCCAGCATTTT	CSVELSDNQPQHF
NA	TRBV20-1	NA	TRBJ2-7	TGCAGTGCTAGAGTTGACAGCTACGAGCAGTACTTC	CSARVDSYEQYF
few	TRBV2	NA	TRBJ1-1	TGTGCCAGCAACAGGGACGGCACTGAAGCTTTCTTT	CASNRDGTEAFF
NA	TRBV9	NA	TRBJ1-4	TGTGCCAGCAGCATAGCCTACTCAGGGGCACTGTTTTTT	CASSIAYSGALFF
NA	TRBV9	NA	TRBJ2-3	TGTGCCAGCAGCGCAGGGGTCCCTAGCACAGATACGCAGTATTTT	CASSAGVPSTDTQYF
few	TRBV27	NA	TRBJ2-3	TGTGCCAGCAGACGGGGTGACGGCACAGATACGCAGTATTTT	CASRRGDGTDTQYF
many	TRBV12-3/TRBV12-4	TRBD1	TRBJ1-5	TGTGCCAGCAGCCGTTTGCAGGGGGGCCAGCCCCAGCATTTT	CASSRLQGGQPQHF
NA	TRBV5-1	NA	TRBJ2-7	TGCGCCAGCAGCTTGGGAGGCCCCCCTTACGAGCAGTACTTC	CASSLGGPPYEQYF
NA	TRBV27	TRBD1	TRBJ1-1	TGTGCCAGCAGGACCTTACAGGGGAGCGACACTGAAGCTTTCTTT	CASRTLQGSDTEAFF